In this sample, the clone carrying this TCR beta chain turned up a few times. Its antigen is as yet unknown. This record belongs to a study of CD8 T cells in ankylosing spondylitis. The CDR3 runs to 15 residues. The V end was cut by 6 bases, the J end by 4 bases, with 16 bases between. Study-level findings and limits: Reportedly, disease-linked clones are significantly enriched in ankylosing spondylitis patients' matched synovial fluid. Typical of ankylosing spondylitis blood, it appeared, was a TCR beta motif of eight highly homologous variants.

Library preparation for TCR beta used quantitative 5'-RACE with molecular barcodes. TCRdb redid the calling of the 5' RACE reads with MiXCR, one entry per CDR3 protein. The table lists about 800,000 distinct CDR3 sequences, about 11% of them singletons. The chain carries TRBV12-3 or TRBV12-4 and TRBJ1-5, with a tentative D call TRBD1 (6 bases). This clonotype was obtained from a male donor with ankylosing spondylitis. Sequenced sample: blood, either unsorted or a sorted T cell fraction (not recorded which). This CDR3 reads CASSPNRGSNQPQHF. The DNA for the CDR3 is TGTGCCAGCAGCCCAAATAGGGGGTCAAATCAGCCCCAGCATTTT.